The T cell receptor (beta chain) described here comes from a study of CD8 T cells in ankylosing spondylitis. This clonotype was counted ten times or more. Antigen unknown. Study-level results: Those disease-linked clones were CD8+; they were also relatively rare in peripheral blood. Disease-associated clones were reportedly significantly overrepresented in matched ankylosing spondylitis synovial fluid. Existing reports had already noted some motif variants in reactive arthritis synovial fluid and blood. Made up of roughly 8 highly homologous variants, a TCR beta motif appeared characteristic of ankylosing spondylitis blood.

Preparation of TCR beta libraries was done by quantitative 5'-RACE with molecular barcodes. TCRdb reprocessed the 5' RACE reads with MiXCR, giving one entry per CDR3 protein. The sample has 200,000 to 250,000 distinct CDR3 sequences, roughly 6.6% seen once. The receptor's source is a male donor with ankylosing spondylitis. Sequencing was done on a sample of blood, either unsorted or a sorted T cell fraction (not recorded which).

In DNA form, the CDR3 reads TGTGCCAGCAGCGCGACCCAGGGGTCTAACACTGAAGCTTTCTTT. This translates into CASSATQGSNTEAFF. The chain links TRBV9 to TRBJ1-1, with TRBD1 as a possible D gene (6 bases). Deletions cut 3 bases from V and 2 bases from J, with 14 bases between. This CDR3 has 15 residues. Per the germline V gene, CDR1 is SGDLS and CDR2 is YYNGEE.